This TCR beta chain was sequenced in a study of T cell repertoires in cytomegalovirus infection. Overall study: HLA-B-restricted CMV epitopes that are well studied were used alongside recently identified HLA-C-restricted ones. A matching HLA type, together with CMV infection, was signaled by public TCR beta signatures.

Whole-study results and caveats: Totalled public TCR beta family frequency picked out people who carried CMV plus the relevant HLA. Dominant in the ex vivo response were TCR beta clonotypes restricted by HLA-C and specific for CMV.

TCRdb analysed the reads with MiXCR anew, one entry per CDR3 protein. The table records approximately 990,000 distinct CDR3 sequences, roughly 30% of them present only once. This clonotype was detected many times. What it binds is not known. The CDR3 length is 13 residues. The V end was cut by 4 bases, the J end by 5 bases, with 11 bases between. Germline CDR1 and CDR2: SGHTA and FQGNSA. This chain links TRBV7-2 with TRBJ1-1, with no clear D. The source was cultured CD8+ T cells from PBMCs, collected from culture after CMV antigen stimulation. The clonotype was recovered from a human donor in good health (CMV status not recorded). Some clones in this sample may be carry-over from other donors' samples. The CDR3 bases are TGTGCCAGCAGCTCAATAGGGATGACTGAAGCTTTCTTT. It encodes CASSSIGMTEAFF.